The sequence of this T cell receptor (beta chain) was determined in a study of blood T cells in healthy people across ages. Trimming pared 1 base from V and 4 bases from J, leaving 13 bases between. Germline assignment: CDR1 SGHTA and CDR2 FQGNSA. The CDR3 loop spans 16 amino acids. In regard to this clonotype: What it recognizes is unknown.

Points from the study as a whole: It was held that diversity estimates obtained from one million T cells represented underestimates.

Isolation per sample recovered at least 7 million PBMCs. Primed by a sample-barcoded 5' primer and a J-beta primer mix, a second PCR proceeded for about 6 to 11 cycles. TCRdb re-called the 5' RACE reads with MiXCR, one entry per CDR3 protein. The table records approximately 1.5 million distinct CDR3 sequences, about 35% of them present only once. The specimen was blood. The TCR comes from a woman aged 25 to 45 in good health. This chain links TRBV7-2 with TRBJ1-4; possible D gene TRBD1, 5 bases. This chain's CDR3 is CASSLVPGALNEKLFF. CDR3 nucleotide sequence: TGTGCCAGCAGCTTAGTTCCCGGGGCCCTTAATGAAAAACTGTTTTTT.